Sequencing of this TCR beta chain was carried out in a study of human T cells and chemical hapten exposure (dated by TCRdb to the early 2020s). The study in broad terms: For sensitization, 2% DPC in acetone was applied to a roughly 2 cm by roughly 2 cm area of upper inner arm skin. Throughout the roughly 26-week study period, patients were also given weekly therapeutic DPC doses on the scalp. Patch testing was performed on the upper back with Finn chambers containing 0.01% DPC, and the patch tests were scored after 6 days according to International Contact Dermatitis Research Group standards. Most of the patients in the cohort were female, and the cohort covered alopecia areata with under or over 50% scalp involvement, alopecia totalis and alopecia universalis. Libraries were combined into a pool for sequencing, and differences in TCR yield between samples came mainly from small differences in library volumes within the pool. The study tracked peripheral blood TCR repertoire changes in vivo during primary and secondary sensitization to the hapten diphenylcyclopropenone (DPC) in alopecia patients. Blood was sampled from patients pre-sensitization (week 0) and at 2, 6 and about 24 weeks after DPC sensitization. For TCR sequencing, blood came from over 25 alopecia patients at anywhere from one to four time points (pre-sensitization, 2, 6 and 24 weeks).

V is cut by 5 bases and J by 9 bases, and the space between the germline ends is 14 bases. The germline V gene sets CDR1 to MDHEN and CDR2 to SYDVKM. Inclusive of the bounding cysteine and phenylalanine, the CDR3 is 14 residues long. Only CDR3 DNA remains: 42 bases, in frame from the first base. The sample's time point, from its label and the paper: pre-sensitization, week 0. The treatment or condition label corresponds to: therapeutic diphenylcyclopropenone sensitization with weekly scalp DPC. At each patch-test visit, blood was drawn before the patch test was applied. Eligible patients were aged 18 to 70, diagnosed with alopecia, deemed suitable for DPC therapy, and excluded if pregnant. Total RNA was isolated from unfractionated whole blood collected in Tempus Blood RNA tubes. Receptor amplification or capture employed RACE. Sequencer: NextSeq 500. Library preparation attached unique molecular identifiers to individual cDNA molecules for quantitative, reproducible TCR counting. Both TCR alpha and TCR beta chains were sequenced from each blood RNA sample. As for the original processing: A median of about 87,000 TCRs per sample was observed, with a range of 23,224 to 690,600. The Decombinator software suite was used to annotate V, J and CDR3 in the TCR reads. For PS versus PT1 abundance plots, all samples were subsampled to the same number of TCRs (28,000). Expanded TCRs were defined as absent before sensitization and observed at least eight times at the 2-week time point. The public reads were reanalyzed by TCRdb: fastp trimming at Q25, MiXCR alignment, in-frame beta chains only. Every entry covers one CDR3 protein and lists the most common genes and DNA from its rows. The V and J calls were not made by the authors but by TCRdb's processing. This sample holds fewer than 350,000 distinct CDR3 sequences; roughly 7.7% were observed only once. The ten largest make up roughly 1.2% of the sample.

What the study reported, not specific to this receptor: A positive correlation was found between the number of PT1 expanded TCRs and patch test score, with significance reached at thresholds 8, 16 and 32 but not 4. Repeated subsampling changed both the strength of the expansion versus patch-test correlation and the threshold at which that correlation became significant. Because every patient had alopecia, a presumed autoimmune disease, the patients' immune response might differ from that of healthy individuals. The number of TCRs above 1 in 1000 frequency did not change with DPC sensitization; there was no evidence of global repertoire structure alterations. Expanded TCRs formed significantly more large CDR3 similarity clusters than pre-sensitization or healthy control sets, consistent with antigen-driven responses.

With respect to this clonotype: Its antigen remains unidentified. The record has no base qualities; no much larger clone is one base away.

The sequence is built from TRBV28 and TRBJ1-6; the D gene cannot be resolved reliably. Sequenced here: whole blood, sampled in connection with sensitization to the hapten diphenylcyclopropenone (DPC). This receptor was obtained from a man younger than 30 with alopecia areata. Some clones in this sample may be carry-over from other donors' samples. The CDR3: CASSRGQPSSPLHF. The DNA sequence is as follows: TGTGCCAGCAGTCGTGGGCAGCCAAGTTCACCCCTCCACTTT.